The 26 T cell receptor beta chains below were found in one sample sequenced in a study of cytomegalovirus exposure and HLA in healthy donors. Vbeta (60) and Jbeta (13) primers were used in the PCR. TCRdb's copy holds only in-frame clones and misses some; the assay was immunoSEQ multiplex PCR. The table lists some 200,000 clones, around four fifths of them singletons. The sample consisted of PBMCs. The receptors stem from a man aged 45-60 years in good health and CMV-seronegative.

The CDR3 reads CASSPFRLTKPPPEQYF. CDR3 sequence (DNA): TGTGCCAGCAGTCCTTTTCGATTGACAAAACCCCCCCCCGAGCAGTACTTC. V gene TRBV28 combines with J gene TRBJ2-7; D is unclear. CDR1 is MDHEN and CDR2 is SYDVKM in the germline V gene. This CDR3 comprises 17 residues. Trimming left V 5 bases short and J 6 bases short, with 26 bases between.

The V gene is TRBV7-8, the J gene TRBJ2-5; D is perhaps TRBD2 (5 bases). V lost 0 bases to trimming and J lost 5 bases, with 16 bases between them. There are 16 residues in the CDR3. CDR1 SGHVS and CDR2 FQNEAQ come from the germline V gene. The CDR3 DNA sequence: TGTGCCAGCAGCTTAGCGGTCCCCTTCAAGCGGGAGACCCAGTACTTC. Encoded protein: CASSLAVPFKRETQYF.

The V gene is TRBV28, the J gene TRBJ2-7; TRBD1 matches at 8 bases. Germline V gene data show CDR1 as MDHEN and CDR2 as SYDVKM. CDR3 length: 13 residues. Unmatched junction bases numbered 6, after V lost 8 bases and J lost 3 bases. CDR3 DNA: TGTGCCAGCTCCCCAGGGGGCGGCTACGAGCAGTACTTC. Its translation is CASSPGGGYEQYF.

The V gene is TRBV4-2, the J gene TRBJ2-5, with D perhaps matching TRBD1 (5 bases). The CDR3 is made up of 16 amino acids. The germline V gene has CDR1 LGHNA and CDR2 YNFKEQ. Trimming shortened V by 6 bases and J by 4 bases, and 21 bases separated the two germline ends. Written as DNA, the CDR3 is TGTGCCAGCAGTCACGTTGACAGTCTCGTGTCAGAGACCCAGTACTTC. Its protein is CASSHVDSLVSETQYF.

This rearrangement joins TRBV30 to TRBJ2-7; 11 nucleotides line up with TRBD2. The CDR3 covers 12 residues. Losses at the gene ends were 5 bases for V and 3 bases for J; bases not matched to a gene: 0. Germline V gene lookup returns CDR1 GTSNPN and CDR2 SVGIG (reference sequence). Here the CDR3 reads CAWGTSGYEQYF. DNA for the CDR3: TGTGCCTGGGGGACTAGCGGCTACGAGCAGTACTTC. The entire variable domain, with the rest obtained from reference TRBV30 and TRBJ2-7, is as follows: SQTIHQWPATLVQPVGSPLSLECTVEGTSNPNLYWYRQAAGRGLQLLFYSVGIGQISSEVPQNLSASRPQDRQFILSSKKLLLSDSGFYLCAWGTSGYEQYFGPGTRLTVT.

The CDR3 protein is CASSLREEAFF. Written as DNA, the CDR3 is TGTGCCAGCAGCCTACGAGAGGAAGCTTTCTTT. The genes are TRBV28 and TRBJ1-1; D not certain. CDR1 and CDR2 (germline): MDHEN, SYDVKM. The CDR3 sequence is 11 residues long. The ends were cut back, 6 bases at V and 8 bases at J, with 10 bases in the middle.

This chain links TRBV7-9 with TRBJ2-7, with 7 bases matching TRBD2. CDR1 and CDR2 from the germline V gene are SEHNR and FQNEAQ (reference sequence). The CDR3 spans 16 residues. Trimming took 5 bases from V and 5 from J; bases not matched to a gene: 15. CDR3 nucleotides: TGTGCCAGCAGCCACACGCTGGGAGGGCCTGGTAACGAGCAGTACTTC. This gives the protein CASSHTLGGPGNEQYF. Complete variable domain (other parts from reference TRBV7-9 and TRBJ2-7): DTGVSQNPRHKITKRGQNVTFRCDPISEHNRLYWYRQTLGQGPEFLTYFQNEAQLEKSRLLSDRFSAERPKGSFSTLEIQRTEQGDSAMYLCASSHTLGGPGNEQYFGPGTRLTVT.

Here the CDR3 reads CASSPERGAYNEQFF. The CDR3 DNA reads TGTGCCAGCTCACCAGAGCGGGGGGCCTACAATGAGCAGTTCTTC. V usage is TRBV18 and J usage is TRBJ2-1; 9 positions agree with TRBD2. V lost 2 bases, J lost 2 bases, and 1 base stayed unmatched. From germline, CDR1 is KGHSH and CDR2 LQKENI. The CDR3 loop spans 15 amino acids.

The V gene is TRBV2, the J gene TRBJ1-5, with TRBD1 as a possible D gene (6 bases). The CDR3 spans 17 residues. Deletions cut 6 bases from V and 2 bases from J, with 20 bases between. Germline V CDR1 and CDR2: SNHLY, FYNNEI. Here the CDR3 reads CASSADSGAAGNQPQHF. The CDR3 nucleotides read TGTGCCAGCAGCGCCGACTCAGGGGCCGCCGGCAATCAGCCCCAGCATTTT. The variable domain in full, completed from reference TRBV2 and TRBJ1-5, reads EPEVTQTPSHQVTQMGQEVILRCVPISNHLYFYWYRQILGQKVEFLVSFYNNEISEKSEIFDDQFSVERPDGSNFTLKIRSTKLEDSAMYFCASSADSGAAGNQPQHFGDGTRLSIL.

The V gene is TRBV27, the J gene TRBJ2-2, with D perhaps TRBD1 (5 bases). The CDR3 runs 15 residues. In germline, CDR1 is MNHEY, CDR2 SMNVEV (reference sequence). V lost 5 bases and J lost 5, with 15 bases in between. Here the CDR3 reads CASSPGKGLTGELFF. CDR3 DNA: TGTGCCAGCAGTCCGGGTAAGGGGCTTACCGGGGAGCTGTTTTTT.

The gene calls are TRBV27 and TRBJ2-1, with 7 nucleotides matching TRBD2. V shed 3 bases, J shed 6 bases, and the junction held 8 bases outside the gene matches. Germline CDR1 MNHEY, CDR2 SMNVEV (reference sequence). CDR3 length equals 15 residues. CDR3: CASSFWAGVGNEQFF. CDR3 DNA: TGTGCCAGCAGTTTCTGGGCGGGAGTGGGCAATGAGCAGTTCTTC.

This chain links TRBV28 with TRBJ1-1; unclear D gene. V was shortened by 8 bases and J by 11 bases, with 12 bases between the two germline ends. The CDR3 totals 10 residues. Germline V gene lookup returns CDR1 MDHEN and CDR2 SYDVKM. CDR3 in amino acids: CASAEIVAFF. CDR3 bases: TGTGCCAGCGCAGAAATCGTGGCTTTCTTT.

The chain combines TRBV28 with TRBJ2-7; D unclear. The germline gives CDR1 MDHEN, CDR2 SYDVKM. Trimming shortened V by 7 bases and J by 4 bases, and 20 bases separated the two germline ends. The CDR3 length is 15 residues. CDR3 nucleotides: TGTGCCAGCACCACCCGCAAGAGGTTCCCTTACGAGCAGTACTTC. Amino acid sequence: CASTTRKRFPYEQYF.

The chain joins TRBV19 to TRBJ1-2, with D perhaps TRBD1 (5 bases). Trimming took off 6 bases at V and 0 bases at J, with 8 bases between the two ends. The CDR3 runs to 13 residues. Germline values: CDR1 LNHDA, CDR2 SQIVND (reference sequence). CDR3: CASRDTSNYGYTF. The CDR3, as DNA: TGTGCCAGTAGGGACACCTCTAACTATGGCTACACCTTC.

V and J are TRBV5-1 and TRBJ2-6; no clear D gene. The CDR3 is 14 amino acids. With 1 base removed from V and 3 bases from J, the gap between germline ends came to 5 bases. Germline CDR1 is SGHRS and CDR2 is YFSETQ. CDR3 sequence reads: CASSLSGGANVLTF. The CDR3 DNA follows: TGCGCCAGCAGCTTGTCAGGTGGGGCCAACGTCCTGACTTTC.

The chain joins TRBV18 to TRBJ2-3; possibly TRBD2 for D (5 bases). Trimming took 3 bases from V and 0 from J, leaving 7 bases between them. CDR1 KGHSH and CDR2 LQKENI come from the germline V gene. There are 14 residues in the CDR3. The CDR3 DNA reads as TGTGCCAGCTCACCGGGGAGTAGCACAGATACGCAGTATTTT. It encodes CASSPGSSTDTQYF. Looking up the rest from reference TRBV18 and TRBJ2-3 gives the full variable domain: NAGVMQNPRHLVRRRGQEARLRCSPMKGHSHVYWYRQLPEEGLKFMVYLQKENIIDESGMPKERFSAEFPKEGPSILRIQQVVRGDSAAYFCASSPGSSTDTQYFGPGTRLTVL.

On this clone: The sample carries other DNA sequences with the same CDR3. J is TRBJ1-3 and V is TRBV7-8; D remains ambiguous. Germline CDR1 and CDR2: SGHVS and FQNEAQ. Deletions cut 4 bases from V and 1 base from J, with 8 bases between. The CDR3 runs 14 residues. In DNA, the CDR3 is TGTGCCAGCAGCTCTCGGAGTTCTGGAAACACCATATATTTT. It translates to CASSSRSSGNTIYF.

This chain connects TRBV19 to TRBJ2-1, with D maybe TRBD2 (5 bases). CDR1 is LNHDA, CDR2 SQIVND, per germline (reference sequence). This CDR3 region has 14 residues. Trimming left V 3 bases short and J 1 base short, with 7 bases between. CDR3 protein: CASSMGVSYNEQFF. For the CDR3, the DNA is TGTGCCAGTAGTATGGGAGTGTCCTACAATGAGCAGTTCTTC.

V usage is TRBV5-1 and J usage is TRBJ2-5; 10 nucleotides align to TRBD1. The CDR3 sequence is 14 residues long. Germline V gene data show CDR1 as SGHRS and CDR2 as YFSETQ. V shed 6 bases and J 2 bases; nucleotides not matched to a gene: 4. For the CDR3, the DNA is TGCGCCAGCACAGCGGGACAGGGGCAAGAGACCCAGTACTTC. The encoded protein is CASTAGQGQETQYF.

V usage is TRBV7-9 and J usage is TRBJ2-7; TRBD2 agrees at 7 bases. Germline CDR1 SEHNR, CDR2 FQNEAQ (reference sequence). The CDR3 is 17 amino acids. The V and J ends lost 5 bases and 0 bases, in that order; junction bases with no gene match: 13. The CDR3 coding sequence is TGTGCCAGCAGCCCGGGTGATAGCGGGCGATCCTCCTACGAGCAGTACTTC. Amino acids: CASSPGDSGRSSYEQYF. Full variable domain (remainder filled in from reference TRBV7-9 and TRBJ2-7): DTGVSQNPRHKITKRGQNVTFRCDPISEHNRLYWYRQTLGQGPEFLTYFQNEAQLEKSRLLSDRFSAERPKGSFSTLEIQRTEQGDSAMYLCASSPGDSGRSSYEQYFGPGTRLTVT.

V and J are TRBV5-4 and TRBJ2-5; TRBD1 is a possible D gene (5 bases). V lost 3 bases, J lost 4 bases, and 13 bases lay in between. Germline loops: CDR1 SGHNT, CDR2 YYREEE (reference sequence). This CDR3 contains 14 residues. The DNA for the CDR3 is TGTGCCAGCAGCTCGTATCTGCAGGGAGAGACCCAGTACTTC. It is translated as CASSSYLQGETQYF.

This clone came up a few times. This chain uses TRBV6-5 with TRBJ1-1; D possibly corresponds to TRBD1 (5 bases). V was pared by 5 bases and J by 1 base, with 11 bases between. The germline V gene has CDR1 MNHEY and CDR2 SVGAGI. There are 14 residues in the CDR3. CDR3 DNA: TGTGCCAGCAGTGGCCAGGGCTGGAACACTGAAGCTTTCTTT. Its translation is CASSGQGWNTEAFF.

V gene TRBV5-1 combines with J gene TRBJ2-7, with 8 positions matching TRBD1. Germline V gene sequence: CDR1 SGHRS, CDR2 YFSETQ. This CDR3 region has 14 residues. The V segment lost 0 bases and the J segment 5 bases; nucleotides outside the gene matches: 4. CDR3 sequence (DNA): TGCGCCAGCAGCTTGGACAGGGGGTCGGACGAGCAGTACTTC. Encoded protein: CASSLDRGSDEQYF.

J is TRBJ1-4 and V is TRBV13; 10 positions agree with TRBD1. The CDR3 spans 15 residues. The trim removed 3 bases at V and 8 bases at J, leaving 6 bases unmatched. Germline V gives CDR1 PRHDT, CDR2 FYEKMQ (reference sequence). CDR3 protein: CASSFTGQGKEKLFF. The CDR3 DNA sequence: TGTGCCAGCAGCTTCACGGGACAGGGGAAGGAAAAACTGTTTTTT.

V usage is TRBV28 and J usage is TRBJ2-1; 8 bases are shared with TRBD1. V gave up 3 bases and J gave up 3 bases; unmatched junction bases: 13. This CDR3 region has 18 residues. Per germline, CDR1 MDHEN and CDR2 SYDVKM. CDR3 nucleotides: TGTGCCAGCAGTTTTGCGAGTGGACAGGGAAATTTCTACAATGAGCAGTTCTTC. This gives the protein CASSFASGQGNFYNEQFF.

The chain combines TRBV19 with TRBJ2-2; 7 positions match TRBD2. Germline values: CDR1 LNHDA, CDR2 SQIVND (reference sequence). V shed 3 bases, J shed 1 base, and the junction held 8 bases outside the gene matches. The CDR3 length is 17 residues. The CDR3 sequence is CASSMIYQRENTGELFF. The CDR3 DNA follows: TGTGCCAGTAGTATGATTTACCAGCGGGAGAACACCGGGGAGCTGTTTTTT.